The clone carrying this T cell receptor beta chain came up a few times. Trimming removed 0 bases from V and 2 bases from J, with 8 bases in between. Germline CDR1 reads LGHDT; CDR2 reads YNNKEL (reference sequence). CDR3 length equals 15 residues. Produced via immunoSEQ multiplex PCR; TCRdb's table is partial and in-frame only. The sample lists hundreds of thousands of clones, 86% seen once, with roughly 1.4% in the top ten. This entry is derived from a study of blood T cell repertoires in COVID-19. At the level of the study: Material from acute and convalescent COVID-19 was sourced from the United States, Italy and Spain.

The material sequenced was peripheral blood. This receptor was identified in a woman younger than 45 with active or convalescent COVID-19. The V call is TRBV3-1 (or the pseudogene TRBV3-2), the J call TRBJ1-5, with D possibly TRBD1 on 5 matching bases. Here the CDR3 DNA reads TGTGCCAGCAGCCAAGACGGGGGGGGCAATCAGCCCCAGCATTTT. Its translation: CASSQDGGGNQPQHF.